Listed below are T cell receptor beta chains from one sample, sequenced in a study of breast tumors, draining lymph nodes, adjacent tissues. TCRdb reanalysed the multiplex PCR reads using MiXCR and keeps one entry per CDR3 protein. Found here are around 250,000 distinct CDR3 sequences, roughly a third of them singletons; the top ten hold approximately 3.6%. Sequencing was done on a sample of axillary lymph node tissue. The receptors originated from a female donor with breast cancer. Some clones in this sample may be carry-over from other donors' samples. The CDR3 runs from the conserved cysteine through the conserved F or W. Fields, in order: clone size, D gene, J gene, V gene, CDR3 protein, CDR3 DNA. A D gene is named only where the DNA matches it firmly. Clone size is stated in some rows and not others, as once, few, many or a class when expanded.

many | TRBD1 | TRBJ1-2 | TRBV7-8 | CASSLEGALNYGYTF | TGTGCCAGCAGCCTAGAGGGGGCGCTTAATTATGGCTACACCTTC
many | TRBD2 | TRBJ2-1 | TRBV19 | CASSIPGGSLNEQFF | TGTGCCAGTAGTATCCCCGGCGGGAGTTTAAATGAGCAGTTCTTC
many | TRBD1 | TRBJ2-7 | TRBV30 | CAWNPTGPTEQYF | TGTGCCTGGAACCCGACAGGGCCCACCGAGCAGTACTTC
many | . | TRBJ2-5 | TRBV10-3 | CAISEGTPAETQYF | TGTGCCATCAGTGAGGGGACACCTGCGGAGACCCAGTACTTC
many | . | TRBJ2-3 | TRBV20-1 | CSAPASVISDTQYF | TGCAGTGCTCCCGCTAGCGTGATTTCAGATACGCAGTATTTT
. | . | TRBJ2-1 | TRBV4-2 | CASSPDDLNNEQFF | TGTGCCAGCAGCCCCGACGATCTTAATAATGAGCAGTTCTTC
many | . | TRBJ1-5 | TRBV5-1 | CASPKEGSLYSNQPQHF | TGCGCCAGCCCGAAGGAGGGGTCTCTTTATAGCAATCAGCCCCAGCATTTT
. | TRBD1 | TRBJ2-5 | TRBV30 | CASAGGGNQPQYF | TGTGCGTCCGCAGGGGGCGGCAATCAGCCCCAGTACTTC
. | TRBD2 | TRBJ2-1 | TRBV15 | CATSTEVGTSGPYNEQFF | TGTGCCACCAGCACCGAGGTTGGGACTAGCGGGCCCTACAATGAGCAGTTCTTC
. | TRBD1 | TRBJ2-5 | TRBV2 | CAILRTGGETQYF | TGTGCCATTCTGAGGACAGGTGGGGAGACCCAGTACTTC
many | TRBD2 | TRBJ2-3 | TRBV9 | CASSVGTIRTDTQYF | TGTGCCAGCAGCGTTGGGACTATTAGAACAGATACGCAGTATTTT
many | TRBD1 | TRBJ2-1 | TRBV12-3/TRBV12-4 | CASSRGQGWNEQFF | TGTGCCAGCAGCAGGGGACAGGGTTGGAATGAGCAGTTCTTC
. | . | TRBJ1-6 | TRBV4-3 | CASSQDRVSGNTLHF | TGCGCCAGCAGCCAAGACCGGGTTTCTGGAAACACCCTCCACTTT
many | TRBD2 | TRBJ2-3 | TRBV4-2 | CASSQEAAVTSGRLADTQYF | TGTGCCAGCAGCCAAGAGGCAGCCGTGACTAGCGGGAGATTAGCAGATACGCAGTATTTT
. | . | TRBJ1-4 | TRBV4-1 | CASSHLIITTEKLFF | TGCGCCAGCAGCCATCTGATCATCACAACTGAAAAACTGTTTTTT
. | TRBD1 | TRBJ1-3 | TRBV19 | CASIDRGSSGNTIYF | TGTGCCAGTATAGACAGGGGGAGTTCTGGAAACACCATATATTTT
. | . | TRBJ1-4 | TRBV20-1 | CSARRTAQLEKLFF | TGCAGTGCTAGACGGACAGCTCAACTTGAAAAACTGTTTTTT
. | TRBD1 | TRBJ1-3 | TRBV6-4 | CASKGQGNPIYF | TGTGCCAGCAAAGGACAGGGGAACCCCATATATTTT
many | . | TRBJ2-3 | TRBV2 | CASSARQISTDTQYF | TGTGCCAGCAGTGCAAGACAGATAAGCACAGATACGCAGTATTTT
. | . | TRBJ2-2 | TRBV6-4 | CASSDSEAGAGELFF | TGTGCCAGCAGTGACTCGGAAGCGGGTGCCGGGGAGCTGTTTTTT
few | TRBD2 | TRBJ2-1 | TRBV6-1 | CASRRRGLAGGSSSYNEQFF | TGTGCCAGCAGACGACGGGGACTAGCGGGGGGCTCATCCTCCTACAATGAGCAGTTCTTC
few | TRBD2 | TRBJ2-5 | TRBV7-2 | CASSWAGGGETQYF | TGTGCCAGCAGCTGGGCGGGGGGGGGGGAGACCCAGTACTTC